This is a list of T cell receptor beta chains from one sample in a study of blood T cells in healthy people across ages. TCRdb re-derived calls from the 5' RACE reads in MiXCR, one entry per CDR3 protein. The table lists approximately 800,000 distinct CDR3 sequences, 20% to 30% of them singletons. These data also formed part of another study, on T cells of mothers and their children.

Input material: blood. The receptors here all came from a boy under 18 in good health. Both conserved end residues are part of each CDR3. Each record gives: D gene, clone size, J gene, V gene, CDR3 length, CDR3 DNA, CDR3 protein. The D gene is left open where the match is weak. Size is stated for part of the rows, as once, few or many counts, or as a class when the clone is expanded.

-	few	TRBJ1-4	TRBV12-3/TRBV12-4	12	TGTGCCAGCAGTTTAATGGATGAAAAACTGTTTTTT	CASSLMDEKLFF
TRBD1	few	TRBJ2-7	TRBV4-1	15	TGCGCCAGCAGCCAAGAAGGACAGGCTCCCTACGAGCAGTACTTC	CASSQEGQAPYEQYF
-	few	TRBJ1-2	TRBV9	12	TGTGCCAGCAGCTCCCACGTCCCGGGCTACACCTTC	CASSSHVPGYTF
-	-	TRBJ1-2	TRBV7-2	15	TGTGCCAGCAGCTTAGGCCGGGGAGAGAACTATGGCTACACCTTC	CASSLGRGENYGYTF
-	-	TRBJ2-6	TRBV18	15	TGTGCCAGCTCAAATAGCCTGGCTGGGGCCAACGTCCTGACTTTC	CASSNSLAGANVLTF
TRBD1	-	TRBJ1-2	TRBV4-2	15	TGTGCCAGCAGCCCCGGGACAGGGGGCGTCGGGGGCTACACCTTC	CASSPGTGGVGGYTF
TRBD1	once	TRBJ2-7	TRBV12-3/TRBV12-4	14	TGTGCCAGCGGCTTGGGACAGGGACTCTACGAGCAGTACTTC	CASGLGQGLYEQYF
TRBD2	-	TRBJ2-7	TRBV5-6	14	TGTGCCAGCAGCATCGGGACTAGCGGCTACGAGCAGTACTTC	CASSIGTSGYEQYF
-	many	TRBJ2-1	TRBV12-3/TRBV12-4	14	TGTGCCAGCGGTTCACCCTATGGTTCCCATGAGCAGTTCTTC	CASGSPYGSHEQFF
-	few	TRBJ2-7	TRBV7-9	14	TGTGCCAGCAGCTTAGTCGGCTCCTCGGGCGAGCAGTACTTC	CASSLVGSSGEQYF
TRBD1	-	TRBJ1-2	TRBV6-1	13	TGTGCCGGCCGACAGGGCGGATGGTATGGCTACACCTTC	CAGRQGGWYGYTF
-	-	TRBJ2-3	TRBV4-1	15	TGCGCCAGCAGCCTCCGCTTACTCACCACAGATACGCAGTATTTT	CASSLRLLTTDTQYF
TRBD2	-	TRBJ2-7	TRBV3-1	14	TGTGCCAGCAGCCAAGGAGGGACTATCTACGAGCAGTACTTC	CASSQGGTIYEQYF
TRBD2	-	TRBJ2-7	TRBV9	15	TGTGCCAGCAGCGTACTAGCGGGGACCACCTACGAGCAGTACTTC	CASSVLAGTTYEQYF
TRBD1	-	TRBJ1-5	TRBV29-1	13	TGCAGTTGCAGGGGGGCCTCGAATCAGCCCCAGCATTTT	CSCRGASNQPQHF
TRBD2	-	TRBJ2-2	TRBV6-1	20	TGTGCCAGCAGTCATTATTTAGGCGAGACTAGCGGGGGGAACACCGGGGAGCTGTTTTTT	CASSHYLGETSGGNTGELFF
-	few	TRBJ2-1	TRBV6-5	15	TGTGCCAGCAGTTACTCGAGTCTAGGGGACAATGAGCAGTTCTTC	CASSYSSLGDNEQFF
-	many	TRBJ2-5	TRBV5-5	12	TGTGCCAGCAGCTTCCACCGCGAGACCCAGTACTTC	CASSFHRETQYF
-	few	TRBJ2-2	TRBV4-3	14	TGCGCCAGCAGCCAAGAATTTGGTCCCGGGGAGCTGTTTTTT	CASSQEFGPGELFF
-	-	TRBJ2-4	TRBV10-2	16	TGCGCCAGCAGTGAATTTGAGACCCTAGCCAAAAACATTCAGTACTTC	CASSEFETLAKNIQYF
-	-	TRBJ1-5	TRBV7-9	15	TGTGCCAGCAGTCCCGAGACAGCCCCCGGAGGGCCCCAGCATTTT	CASSPETAPGGPQHF
TRBD1	-	TRBJ1-1	TRBV20-1	16	TGCAGTGCTAGAGCCCCCGGGACAGGGGGAAATACTGAAGCTTTCTTT	CSARAPGTGGNTEAFF
-	few	TRBJ1-1	TRBV6-6	16	TGTGCCAGCACCCGTCTTTCTGGCAGATCCGACACTGAAGCTTTCTTT	CASTRLSGRSDTEAFF
TRBD1	few	TRBJ1-1	TRBV7-8	15	TGTGCCAGCAGCCCAAGACCGGGACAGCATCTGGAAGCTTTCTTT	CASSPRPGQHLEAFF
-	-	TRBJ1-1	TRBV28	15	TGTGCCAGCAGTTCCGGGTGGGGGGGAGGCACTGAAGCTTTCTTT	CASSSGWGGGTEAFF
-	few	TRBJ1-5	TRBV5-6	14	TGTGCCAGCAGCTGGTGGGGTGGCAATCAGCCCCAGCATTTT	CASSWWGGNQPQHF
-	-	TRBJ2-5	TRBV12-3/TRBV12-4	15	TGTGCCAGCAGTTTAAACTCCCAACCTCAAGAGACCCAGTACTTC	CASSLNSQPQETQYF
-	-	TRBJ2-6	TRBV7-2	13	TGTGCCAGCAGCCAAGGACGGGCCAACGTCCTGACTTTC	CASSQGRANVLTF
TRBD1	few	TRBJ2-3	TRBV9	15	TGTGCCAGCAGCCCCGGGACAGGGCTCGCAGATACGCAGTATTTT	CASSPGTGLADTQYF
-	few	TRBJ2-7	TRBV7-8	14	TGTGCCAGCAGCTTCCCCTCGTTAAAGTACGAGCAGTACTTC	CASSFPSLKYEQYF
-	-	TRBJ2-7	TRBV25-1	15	TGTGCCAGCAGTATGGGCGAGGGGGTTTTTTACGAGCAGTACTTC	CASSMGEGVFYEQYF
-	few	TRBJ1-1	TRBV3-1	14	TGTGCCAGCAGCCAAGCGGCGGACAACACTGAAGCTTTCTTT	CASSQAADNTEAFF
TRBD2	-	TRBJ2-7	TRBV20-1	14	TGCAGTGCTAAACTAGCGGGGGGTTCCTACGAGCAGTACTTC	CSAKLAGGSYEQYF
-	few	TRBJ2-5	TRBV18	15	TGTGCCAGCTCACCAAATATTGGGACCGCAGAGACCCAGTACTTC	CASSPNIGTAETQYF
-	-	TRBJ2-5	TRBV7-6	16	TGTGCCAGCACCTCCGAAGGGCAGGGGGGACGAGAGACCCAGTACTTC	CASTSEGQGGRETQYF
TRBD2	-	TRBJ2-5	TRBV10-3	16	TGTGCCATCAGTGAGTCTAGCGGGAGCCTCCAAGAGACCCAGTACTTC	CAISESSGSLQETQYF
-	few	TRBJ2-1	TRBV7-9	12	TGTGCCAGCAGCTTAGGGCAGGACAGACAGTTCTTC	CASSLGQDRQFF
-	few	TRBJ2-5	TRBV20-1	12	TGCAGTGCTAGACTTATACCCGAGACCCAGTACTTC	CSARLIPETQYF
-	-	TRBJ2-1	TRBV3-1	16	TGTGCCAGCAGCCCGGGCCCGGGGGCTGCCTACAATGAGCAGTTCTTC	CASSPGPGAAYNEQFF
-	-	TRBJ1-1	TRBV20-1	18	TGCAGTGCTAGTGAGGTTTGGGGGGGCCCGGGCGTGAACACTGAAGCTTTCTTT	CSASEVWGGPGVNTEAFF